The rows below give T cell receptor beta chains drawn from one sample of a study of T-cell memory formation after mild COVID-19. TCRdb reprocessed the 5' RACE reads via MiXCR and lists one record per CDR3 protein. This sample yields roughly 380,000 distinct CDR3 sequences, of which over 25% are seen a single time; approximately 15% belongs to the top ten. The source material was PBMCs or a T cell subset sorted from them (not recorded which). The source is an adult woman who had mild COVID-19 (a few samples of this study predate the infection). Cell type and time point are not known. Both conserved end residues are part of each CDR3. Fields, in order: D gene, clone size, J gene, V gene, CDR3 DNA, CDR3 protein. D genes are given only for firm matches. The listing skips clone size in some rows; elsewhere it reads once, few, many or a size class.

. | once | TRBJ1-2 | TRBV7-9 | TGTGCCAGCAGCCCTTCGGGTGGCAGTGCGGATGGCTACACCTTC | CASSPSGGSADGYTF
TRBD1 | . | TRBJ2-7 | TRBV5-1 | TGCGCCAGCAGCTTGGTGGGACAGGGGACGGGGGAGCAGTACTTC | CASSLVGQGTGEQYF
. | . | TRBJ2-3 | TRBV27 | TGTGCCAGCAGTTTACGGGTTCCGGTCCACACAGATACGCAGTATTTT | CASSLRVPVHTDTQYF
TRBD2 | few | TRBJ2-7 | TRBV9 | TGTGCCAGCAGCCCTAGGGAGCGGGGGGGCCTCGAGCAGTACTTC | CASSPRERGGLEQYF
. | . | TRBJ2-1 | TRBV4-1 | TGCGCCAGCAGCCCTCCCCCCGGCAATGAGCAGTTCTTC | CASSPPPGNEQFF
. | . | TRBJ2-5 | TRBV24-1 | TGTGCCACCAGTGAACCGCGCGAAAAGGAGACCCAGTACTTC | CATSEPREKETQYF
TRBD1 | . | TRBJ2-3 | TRBV12-3/TRBV12-4 | TGTGCCAGCACCCGGGACAGGTGGGGGGTCACAGATACGCAGTATTTT | CASTRDRWGVTDTQYF
TRBD2 | few | TRBJ2-3 | TRBV15 | TGTGCCACCAGCAGAGCGAGGGGAGGGAGCACAGATACGCAGTATTTT | CATSRARGGSTDTQYF
TRBD1 | . | TRBJ1-3 | TRBV12-3/TRBV12-4 | TGTGCCAGCAGTTTGTGGGACAGGATGATCTCTGGAAACACCATATATTTT | CASSLWDRMISGNTIYF
. | few | TRBJ2-7 | TRBV25-1 | TGTGCCAGCAGTGAACGGGCTGGGGAGCAGTACTTC | CASSERAGEQYF
TRBD1 | . | TRBJ2-3 | TRBV11-2 | TGTGCCAGCAGCGCAATCAGGGGGCCAGATACGCAGTATTTT | CASSAIRGPDTQYF
TRBD2 | . | TRBJ2-7 | TRBV20-1 | TGCAGTGCTACCACTAGCGGGAGGGGGGGAGAGCAGTACTTC | CSATTSGRGGEQYF
TRBD1 | . | TRBJ2-5 | TRBV9 | TGTGCCAGCAGCGTGAGACAGGGATACCAAGAGACCCAGTACTTC | CASSVRQGYQETQYF
. | many | TRBJ2-1 | TRBV7-3 | TGTGCCAGCAGCTCGGGACTCAGCTCCTACAATGAGCAGTTCTTC | CASSSGLSSYNEQFF
TRBD1 | few | TRBJ2-7 | TRBV18 | TGTGCCAGCTCACCGGACAGGACAACCTACGAGCAGTACTTC | CASSPDRTTYEQYF
TRBD1 | few | TRBJ1-2 | TRBV7-8 | TGTGCCAGCAGCCCAGAGGGGGCAGGAACGAACTATGGCTACACCTTC | CASSPEGAGTNYGYTF
. | few | TRBJ2-2 | TRBV5-1 | TGCGCCAGCAGCCGTACATCTTGGGGGGCGCGTCCCGGGGAGCTGTTTTTT | CASSRTSWGARPGELFF
. | . | TRBJ2-6 | TRBV5-1 | TGCGCCTCCGACCCAGGAGGAGAGACTGGGGCCAACGTCCTGACTTTC | CASDPGGETGANVLTF
TRBD2 | few | TRBJ2-2 | TRBV12-3/TRBV12-4 | TGTGCCAGCAGTTTAAAGCGGGGCTACACCGGGGAGCTGTTTTTT | CASSLKRGYTGELFF
. | many | TRBJ1-2 | TRBV7-2 | TGTGCCAGCAGCGGCCAGACAAACTATGGCTACACCTTC | CASSGQTNYGYTF
TRBD2 | . | TRBJ2-1 | TRBV11-2 | TGTGCCAGCAGCTTACTTATACCGGGACTAGCGGGAAACAATGAGCAGTTCTTC | CASSLLIPGLAGNNEQFF
TRBD2 | few | TRBJ2-1 | TRBV20-1 | TGCAGTGCTAGTCGGGAGGGCCAAAATGAGCAGTTCTTC | CSASREGQNEQFF
. | few | TRBJ2-5 | TRBV14 | TGTGCCAGCAGCCCGCAGCGGGACCAAGAGACCCAGTACTTC | CASSPQRDQETQYF
. | few | TRBJ2-2 | TRBV29-1 | TGCAGCGTTGATACAGGGATAACACACACCGGGGAGCTGTTTTTT | CSVDTGITHTGELFF
. | . | TRBJ2-7 | TRBV7-9 | TGTGCCAGCAGCTTACCGGGGACGGACTCCTACGAGCAGTACTTC | CASSLPGTDSYEQYF
. | few | TRBJ1-1 | TRBV18 | TGTGCCAGCTCACCACCCGCAGGGCGGGGGCACACTGAAGCTTTCTTT | CASSPPAGRGHTEAFF
. | few | TRBJ2-7 | TRBV29-1 | TGCAGCGTTTCCCCAGGGGTCGGCGACAATCCCTACGAGCAGTACTTC | CSVSPGVGDNPYEQYF
TRBD1 | . | TRBJ2-7 | TRBV24-1 | TGTGCCACCAGTGATCCCGGGACAGGGGGCAACGAGCAGTACTTC | CATSDPGTGGNEQYF
TRBD2 | . | TRBJ2-3 | TRBV9 | TGTGCCAGCAGCGCCCGACTAGCGGGAGATTGGAATACGCAGTATTTT | CASSARLAGDWNTQYF
. | . | TRBJ1-3 | TRBV7-9 | TGTGCCAGCAGCTCCCCCCTCGGAAACACCATATATTTT | CASSSPLGNTIYF
TRBD2 | few | TRBJ2-2 | TRBV5-1 | TGCGCCAGCAGCTTTACTAGCGGGGCTAACACCGGGGAGCTGTTTTTT | CASSFTSGANTGELFF
TRBD1 | . | TRBJ1-1 | TRBV10-2 | TGCGCCAGCAAGCCAGGGGGCACTGAAGCTTTCTTT | CASKPGGTEAFF
. | many | TRBJ2-3 | TRBV11-1 | TGTGCCAGCAGCTTAGCGGGGGGGCCGGGAGATACGCAGTATTTT | CASSLAGGPGDTQYF
. | . | TRBJ2-6 | TRBV6-5 | TGTGCCAGCAGTCCCCTGTATTCGGCCTCTGGGGCCAACGTCCTGACTTTC | CASSPLYSASGANVLTF
. | . | TRBJ2-7 | TRBV6-1 | TGTGCCAGCAGTGAATTTGGGGCTTCATCCTACGAGCAGTACTTC | CASSEFGASSYEQYF
TRBD2 | . | TRBJ2-3 | TRBV30 | TGTGCCTGGAGTGTACATTTAGCGGGGGGGCCTTTGGCAGATACGCAGTATTTT | CAWSVHLAGGPLADTQYF
. | . | TRBJ2-1 | TRBV30 | TGTGCCTGGAGGGGCGCAGGGGTATACAATGAGCAGTTCTTC | CAWRGAGVYNEQFF
TRBD1 | . | TRBJ2-3 | TRBV4-1 | TGCGCCAGCAGCCAAGGAGGGGGCGCGGATACGCAGTATTTT | CASSQGGGADTQYF
TRBD1 | . | TRBJ1-1 | TRBV9 | TGTGCCAGCAGCGTTAGGACAGGGGAAGTCTTCTTT | CASSVRTGEVFF
TRBD2 | . | TRBJ2-3 | TRBV6-6 | TGTGCCAGCAGTTACTCGCGGGGGGCGGGCACAGATACGCAGTATTTT | CASSYSRGAGTDTQYF
. | . | TRBJ2-2 | TRBV7-2 | TGTGCCAGCAGCTCCGGGATCGGATTTGGGGAGCTGTTTTTT | CASSSGIGFGELFF
. | . | TRBJ2-2 | TRBV7-9 | TGTGCCAGCAGCTTAACTAGCCCGAACACCGGGGAGCTGTTTTTT | CASSLTSPNTGELFF
TRBD1 | few | TRBJ2-5 | TRBV10-3 | TGTGCCATCAGGGCCGGGACAGGGCAAGAGACCCAGTACTTC | CAIRAGTGQETQYF
TRBD1 | few | TRBJ2-1 | TRBV5-1 | TGCGCCAGCAGCAGAGACCCCGGGACAGGGGCCAATGAGCAGTTCTTC | CASSRDPGTGANEQFF
. | . | TRBJ2-3 | TRBV6-5 | TGTGCCAGCAGTTACCTGGGGAACACAGATACGCAGTATTTT | CASSYLGNTDTQYF
TRBD1 | . | TRBJ2-7 | TRBV7-9 | TGTGCCAGCAGCTTAGGGCCCCCGGACAGGGCGAACTACGAGCAGTACTTC | CASSLGPPDRANYEQYF
. | . | TRBJ2-2 | TRBV7-2 | TGTGCCAGCAGCTTCATCGCCGGGGAGCTGTTTTTT | CASSFIAGELFF
. | . | TRBJ2-1 | TRBV7-3 | TGTGCCAGCAGCAAAGCTACCAGGGGAGCCTCCTACAATGAGCAGTTCTTC | CASSKATRGASYNEQFF
. | . | TRBJ1-6 | TRBV20-1 | TGCAGTGCTAGAGATCTGAGGGAGAGCTCCTATAATTCACCCCTCCACTTT | CSARDLRESSYNSPLHF
TRBD1 | . | TRBJ2-1 | TRBV4-2 | TGTGCCAGCAGCCAGAGTTTGGGGACAGGGGCCTACAATGAGCAGTTCTTC | CASSQSLGTGAYNEQFF
. | . | TRBJ2-1 | TRBV9 | TGTGCCAGCAGCGTGGTTGACGGTCTCTACAATGAGCAGTTCTTC | CASSVVDGLYNEQFF
. | . | TRBJ2-2 | TRBV5-1 | TGCGCCAGCAGCTCATTAAGTACCCGGAGGGGGAACACCGGGGAGCTGTTTTTT | CASSSLSTRRGNTGELFF
. | many | TRBJ2-3 | TRBV6-1 | TGTGCCGGTCAACGTACCACAGGGATCTTCACAGATACGCAGTATTTT | CAGQRTTGIFTDTQYF
. | few | TRBJ2-1 | TRBV7-3 | TGTGCCAGCAGCCGAGACGGGTACGGGGAGCAGTTCTTC | CASSRDGYGEQFF
. | . | TRBJ1-4 | TRBV7-9 | TGTGCCAGCAGCTCGGTCTTTGATGGGGCCGAGGAAAAACTGTTTTTT | CASSSVFDGAEEKLFF